The 9 T cell receptor beta chains below were found in one sample sequenced in a study of untreated major depressive disorder. Profiled with immunoSEQ multiplex PCR; TCRdb holds only in-frame clones, not every one. The sample comprises 20,000 to 25,000 clones, under 90% of which are singletons, and around 0.5% rests with the top ten. Source material: CD4+ T cells from PBMCs. The origin of the receptors is a woman aged 40 to 49 in good health.

CDR3 in DNA: TGTGCCAGCAGTGAAGGGGGGGGGCCTCGGACAGATACGCAGTATTTT. Amino acid sequence: CASSEGGGPRTDTQYF. This rearrangement joins TRBV6-1 to TRBJ2-3; D may be TRBD2 (7 bases). Germline V gives CDR1 MNHNS, CDR2 SASEGT. The V and J ends lost 1 base and 3 bases respectively, with 14 bases between them. The CDR3 totals 16 residues.

In this sample, this clone turned up a few times. The chain links TRBV5-6 to TRBJ2-1; 7 bases match TRBD2. The CDR3 totals 17 residues. Looked up from germline, CDR1 is SGHDT and CDR2 is YYEEEE. With V trimmed by 4 bases and J by 6 bases, 16 bases remained unmatched. CDR3 DNA: TGTGCCAGCAGCCCGCGGTGGGGGAGCGGGATTGGCAATGAGCAGTTCTTC. Its translation is CASSPRWGSGIGNEQFF.

V gene TRBV20-1 combines with J gene TRBJ2-2; D gene ambiguous. Trimming shortened V by 1 base and J by 5 bases, and 2 bases separated the two germline ends. The CDR3 runs 11 residues. Germline values: CDR1 DFQATT, CDR2 SNEGSKA (reference sequence). The CDR3 coding sequence is TGCAGTGCTAGAGGGACCGGGGAGCTGTTTTTT. This sequence encodes CSARGTGELFF.

V usage is TRBV10-1 and J usage is TRBJ1-2, with D unclear. This CDR3 contains 12 residues. Germline CDR1 is WNHNN and CDR2 is SYGVQD (reference sequence). V was pared by 6 bases and J by 1 base, with 6 bases between. The CDR3 spells CASRKYNYGYTF. For the CDR3, the DNA is TGCGCCAGCAGGAAGTATAACTATGGCTACACCTTC.

This chain uses TRBV2 with TRBJ1-5; D gene unclear. There are 11 residues in the CDR3. The V end was cut by 3 bases, the J end by 5 bases, with 2 bases between. CDR1 and CDR2 (germline): SNHLY, FYNNEI. The CDR3 reads CASSEDQPQHF. The CDR3 coding sequence is TGTGCCAGCAGTGAGGATCAGCCCCAGCATTTT.

This clone was counted only a few times. The chain recombines TRBV6-6 with TRBJ2-7; perhaps D is TRBD1 or TRBD2 (5 bases each). This CDR3 contains 14 residues. V was cut by 6 bases and J by 0 bases, with 12 bases left in between. The germline gives CDR1 MNHNY, CDR2 SVGAGI (reference sequence). Here the CDR3 DNA reads TGTGCCAGCAGCCACCGTGGGGGCTCCTACGAGCAGTACTTC. Protein: CASSHRGGSYEQYF.

The chain carries TRBV30 and TRBJ1-4; D is ambiguous. The V end lost 2 bases, the J end lost 7 bases, and 20 bases lay between the germline ends. This CDR3 is 16 amino acids long. The germline V gene has CDR1 GTSNPN and CDR2 SVGIG (reference sequence). The CDR3 here is CAWSPPQLLQAEKLFF. CDR3 coding DNA: TGTGCCTGGAGTCCGCCTCAACTCCTACAAGCTGAAAAACTGTTTTTT.

This clone has only a few counts. V usage is TRBV4-1 and J usage is TRBJ1-5, with unresolved D. Between the trimmed V and J ends, which lost 1 base and 4 bases, there was a span of 17 bases. The CDR3 totals 17 residues. Germline V gene sequence: CDR1 MGHRA, CDR2 YSYEKL. CDR3 nucleotide sequence: TGCGCCAGCAGCCAAGTAGATCTGGGGATGGGGAATCAGCCCCAGCATTTT. Its translation is CASSQVDLGMGNQPQHF.

V gene TRBV9 combines with J gene TRBJ1-2; D might be TRBD1 (5 bases). V was cut by 0 bases and J by 4 bases, with 16 bases left in between. Germline V gives CDR1 SGDLS, CDR2 YYNGEE. The CDR3 has 16 residues. The CDR3 DNA reads TGTGCCAGCAGCGTAGCCGGACACCCCTCTTTCTATGGCTACACCTTC. Its translation: CASSVAGHPSFYGYTF.